These T cell receptor beta chains were read from a single sample in a study of control samples from healthy donors and cancer patients. Sequenced by immunoSEQ multiplex PCR; TCRdb stores in-frame clones only, minus some. The sample holds under 200,000 clones, about 90% seen once. The sequenced sample consisted of blood. These receptors all come from a woman in her thirties in good health. Each CDR3 is given with its conserved first and last residue. The D gene is left open where the match is weak. Only part of the rows carry a size: once, few, many, or a class if the clone is expanded.

DNA: TGTGCCACCAGTGACCCGGGACAGAGAAACACCATATATTTT; CDR3: CATSDPGQRNTIYF; V: TRBV24-1; D: TRBD1; size: .; J: TRBJ1-3
DNA: TGTGCCAGTAGCACCGACAGCTCTGGAAACACCATATATTTT; CDR3: CASSTDSSGNTIYF; V: TRBV19; D: .; size: few; J: TRBJ1-3
DNA: TGTGCCAGCAGTCACTCCTACGAGCAGTACTTC; CDR3: CASSHSYEQYF; V: TRBV6-2/TRBV6-3; D: .; size: .; J: TRBJ2-7
DNA: TGCAGTGCTAGGAGGGACACTGAAGCTTTCTTT; CDR3: CSARRDTEAFF; V: TRBV20-1; D: .; size: few; J: TRBJ1-1
DNA: TGTGCCAGCAGACTCCCGCCAGCCTTCGAAATTTATGGCTACACCTTC; CDR3: CASRLPPAFEIYGYTF; V: TRBV2; D: .; size: once; J: TRBJ1-2
DNA: TGTGCCAGCAGCCCACGACTAGCGGGGGCCCCGAACACCGGGGAGCTGTTTTTT; CDR3: CASSPRLAGAPNTGELFF; V: TRBV7-9; D: TRBD2; size: once; J: TRBJ2-2
DNA: TGTGCCAGCAGCCTACGGACAGGCGGAGTGGGGAATTCACCCCTCCACTTT; CDR3: CASSLRTGGVGNSPLHF; V: TRBV3-1/TRBV3-2; D: TRBD1; size: .; J: TRBJ1-6
DNA: TGCAGCGTTGCCATGGAGGGATATGGCTACACCTTC; CDR3: CSVAMEGYGYTF; V: TRBV29-1; D: .; size: .; J: TRBJ1-2
DNA: TGTGCCAGCAGTGAATTCCTTGCCGGGACAGGGGTTCGGGGCTACACCTTC; CDR3: CASSEFLAGTGVRGYTF; V: TRBV6-1; D: TRBD1; size: .; J: TRBJ1-2
DNA: TGCAGTGCTAGTCGGCGTGGAACTACCTACAATGAGCAGTTCTTC; CDR3: CSASRRGTTYNEQFF; V: TRBV20-1; D: .; size: once; J: TRBJ2-1
DNA: TGCGCCAGCAGCCAAGAGGCAGGGGGTGGGAGCAATCAGCCCCAGCATTTT; CDR3: CASSQEAGGGSNQPQHF; V: TRBV4-1; D: TRBD1; size: .; J: TRBJ1-5
DNA: TGTGCCAGTAGCCGAACCCGTCACCAGCCCCAGCATTTT; CDR3: CASSRTRHQPQHF; V: TRBV19; D: .; size: once; J: TRBJ1-5
DNA: TGCGCCAGCAGCTCGGGCAGGGGTGACGAAAAACTGTTTTTT; CDR3: CASSSGRGDEKLFF; V: TRBV5-1; D: .; size: .; J: TRBJ1-4
DNA: TGTGCCAGTAGTGCCCGACAGAAGAACACTGAAGCTTTCTTT; CDR3: CASSARQKNTEAFF; V: TRBV19; D: .; size: once; J: TRBJ1-1
DNA: TGTGCCAGCAGCTTAGGACTGCAGGGATCAGATACGCAGTATTTT; CDR3: CASSLGLQGSDTQYF; V: TRBV11-1; D: .; size: .; J: TRBJ2-3
DNA: TGTGCCAGCTTTTTCTCGTCAGGGGAAGCTTTCTTT; CDR3: CASFFSSGEAFF; V: TRBV6-5; D: .; size: .; J: TRBJ1-1
DNA: TGTGCCAGCAGCGGAACCGGGACTACGCAAGAGACCCAGTACTTC; CDR3: CASSGTGTTQETQYF; V: TRBV5-4; D: TRBD2; size: .; J: TRBJ2-5
DNA: TGTGCCTGGAGTAACGGGGGGGACTACAATGAGCAGTTCTTC; CDR3: CAWSNGGDYNEQFF; V: TRBV30; D: TRBD2; size: .; J: TRBJ2-1
DNA: TGTGCCTGGAGTCCAGGGACTAGCGGGCCAGATACGCAGTATTTT; CDR3: CAWSPGTSGPDTQYF; V: TRBV30; D: TRBD2; size: .; J: TRBJ2-3
DNA: TGTGCCAGCAGCCCCCCACGGAGGGGGGGGACCAATGAGCAGTTCTTC; CDR3: CASSPPRRGGTNEQFF; V: TRBV5-4; D: .; size: .; J: TRBJ2-1
DNA: TGTGCCAGCAGCCCCGTGAGGTACGGGGGGGCAGATACGCAGTATTTT; CDR3: CASSPVRYGGADTQYF; V: TRBV7-9; D: TRBD2; size: .; J: TRBJ2-3
DNA: TGCGCCAGCAGCTTCCTCGGCAGGGGTGATAATGAGCAGTTCTTC; CDR3: CASSFLGRGDNEQFF; V: TRBV5-1; D: .; size: .; J: TRBJ2-1
DNA: TGTGCCAGCAGCTATGGACAGTCCCTCTATGGCTACACCTTC; CDR3: CASSYGQSLYGYTF; V: TRBV7-9; D: .; size: .; J: TRBJ1-2
DNA: TGTGCCAGCCGGGGGGCAAGCACAGATACGCAGTATTTT; CDR3: CASRGASTDTQYF; V: TRBV3-1/TRBV3-2; D: .; size: .; J: TRBJ2-3
DNA: TGTGCCAGCAGTGAAAAAATGCGTTACGAGCAGTACTTC; CDR3: CASSEKMRYEQYF; V: TRBV2; D: .; size: .; J: TRBJ2-7
DNA: TGTGCCAGCAGTGAAGGGACTAGCGGGAGCAATGAGCAGTTCTTC; CDR3: CASSEGTSGSNEQFF; V: TRBV6-1; D: TRBD2; size: .; J: TRBJ2-1